This TCR beta chain was recorded in a study of PD-L1 blockade in urothelial cancer. The overall study: About 90% of the 29 patients were men whose urothelial cancer was bladder-origin.

The sample's time point: pretreatment peripheral blood. Diagnoses among patients were locally advanced or metastatic urothelial carcinoma. Clones were read by immunoSEQ multiplex PCR, and TCRdb kept only the in-frame ones, dropping some. Altogether approximately 52,000 clones are present, around 80% being singletons, with the ten largest covering less than 5%. About this clone: What it recognizes is unknown.

Overall study findings and caveats: Tumor-associated blood clones were expanded more by durable-benefit patients at 3 weeks. Below-median TCR clonality that was measured in pretreatment blood predicted better survival.

This sequence was found in an older man with urothelial cancer. This material consisted of PBMCs, taken around atezolizumab (anti-PD-L1) treatment.

The DNA for the CDR3 is TGTGCCAGCAGCTTGACAGGGACCGACGAGCAGTACTTC. Translation gives CASSLTGTDEQYF. The chain employs TRBV7-9 and TRBJ2-7, with TRBD1 matching over 7 bases. CDR3 length: 13 amino acids. Germline values: CDR1 SEHNR, CDR2 FQNEAQ (reference sequence). After removal of 3 bases from V and 5 bases from J, the junction contained 4 bases not matched to a gene.